Ten or more counts support the clone carrying this T cell receptor (beta chain). Its antigen is as yet unknown. TCRdb passed the RT-PCR reads through MiXCR, listing each CDR3 protein once. This table has 400,000 to 650,000 distinct CDR3 sequences, approximately 6.9% appearing once. Germline trimming cut 6 bases from V and 8 bases from J; bases unmatched to any gene: 10. The CDR3 loop spans 14 amino acids. CDR1 DFQATT and CDR2 SNEGSKA come from the germline V gene (reference sequence). These data originate in a study of response to subunit inactivated influenza vaccine. General study findings and limits: There was a suggestion from the authors that each seasonal influenza vaccination recruits few new T cells.

The genes are TRBV20-1 and TRBJ2-1; 10 nucleotides match TRBD1. The sequence came from a man between 50 and 69 years old who received an inactivated influenza vaccine. The starting material was PBMCs from blood, obtained 23 to 25 months after vaccination. For the CDR3, the DNA is TGCAGTGCCCAAAACCGGGACAGGGGCTATGAGCAGTTCTTC. Its protein is CSAQNRDRGYEQFF.